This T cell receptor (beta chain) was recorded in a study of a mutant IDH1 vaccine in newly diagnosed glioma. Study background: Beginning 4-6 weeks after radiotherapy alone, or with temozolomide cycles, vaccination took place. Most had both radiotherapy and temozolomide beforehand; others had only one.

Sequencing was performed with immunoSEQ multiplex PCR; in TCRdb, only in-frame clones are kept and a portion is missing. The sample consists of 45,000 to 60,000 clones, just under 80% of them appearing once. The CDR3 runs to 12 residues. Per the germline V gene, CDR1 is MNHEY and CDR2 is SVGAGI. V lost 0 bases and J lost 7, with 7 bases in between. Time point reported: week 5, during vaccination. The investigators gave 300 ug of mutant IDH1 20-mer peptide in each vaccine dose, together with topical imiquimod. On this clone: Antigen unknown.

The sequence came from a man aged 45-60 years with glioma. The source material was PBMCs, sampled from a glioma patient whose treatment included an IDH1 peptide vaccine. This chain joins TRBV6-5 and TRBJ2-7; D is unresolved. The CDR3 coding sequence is TGTGCCAGCAGTTACTCTACCGGGGAGCAGTACTTC. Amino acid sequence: CASSYSTGEQYF.